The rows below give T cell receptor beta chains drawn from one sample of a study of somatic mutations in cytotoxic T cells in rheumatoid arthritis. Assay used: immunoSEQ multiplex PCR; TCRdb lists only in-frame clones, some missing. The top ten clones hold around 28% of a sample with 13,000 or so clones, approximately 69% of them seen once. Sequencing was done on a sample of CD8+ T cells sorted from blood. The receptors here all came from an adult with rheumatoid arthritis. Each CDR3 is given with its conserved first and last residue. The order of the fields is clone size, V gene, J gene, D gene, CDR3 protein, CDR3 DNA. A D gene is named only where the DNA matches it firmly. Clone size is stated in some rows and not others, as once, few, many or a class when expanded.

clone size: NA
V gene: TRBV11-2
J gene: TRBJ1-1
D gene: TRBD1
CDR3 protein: CASSSTGQGIDTEAFF
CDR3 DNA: TGTGCCAGCAGCTCAACGGGACAGGGTATCGACACTGAAGCTTTCTTT

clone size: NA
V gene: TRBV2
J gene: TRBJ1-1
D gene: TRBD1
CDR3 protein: CASRQGVGTEAFF
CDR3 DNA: TGTGCCAGCAGGCAGGGGGTTGGTACTGAAGCTTTCTTT

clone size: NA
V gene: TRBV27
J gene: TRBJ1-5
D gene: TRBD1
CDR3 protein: CASSPGTGYSNQPQHF
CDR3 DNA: TGTGCCAGCAGTCCCGGGACAGGGTATAGCAATCAGCCCCAGCATTTT

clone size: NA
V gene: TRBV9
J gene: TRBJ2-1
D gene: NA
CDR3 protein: CASSVDPGTPKQFF
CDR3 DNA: TGTGCCAGCAGCGTAGATCCTGGGACTCCCAAGCAGTTCTTC

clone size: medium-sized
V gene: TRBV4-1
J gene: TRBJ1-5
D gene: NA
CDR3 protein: CASSQDRGHTRPQHF
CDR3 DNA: TGCGCCAGCAGCCAAGATCGAGGGCACACGCGGCCCCAGCATTTT

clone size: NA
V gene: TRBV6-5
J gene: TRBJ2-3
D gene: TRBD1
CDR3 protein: CASSYRDRDTQYF
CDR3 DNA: TGTGCCAGCAGTTACCGGGACAGGGATACGCAGTATTTT

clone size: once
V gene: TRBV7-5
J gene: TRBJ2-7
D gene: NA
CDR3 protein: CARSLEDRPFRHIYEQYF
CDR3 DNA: TGTGCCAGAAGTTTAGAGGACAGGCCTTTCCGTCATATCTACGAGCAGTACTTC

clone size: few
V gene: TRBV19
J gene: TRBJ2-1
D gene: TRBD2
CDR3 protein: CASRMTSGAYNEQFF
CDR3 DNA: TGTGCCAGTCGGATGACTAGCGGGGCCTACAATGAGCAGTTCTTC

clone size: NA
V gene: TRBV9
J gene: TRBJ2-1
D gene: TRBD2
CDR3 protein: CASSTSGGSYNEQFF
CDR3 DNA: TGTGCCAGCAGCACTAGCGGGGGGTCCTACAATGAGCAGTTCTTC

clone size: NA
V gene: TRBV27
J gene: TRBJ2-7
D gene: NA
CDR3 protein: CASSRPGTLTYEQYF
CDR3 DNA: TGTGCCAGCAGTAGACCCGGGACGCTCACCTACGAGCAGTACTTC

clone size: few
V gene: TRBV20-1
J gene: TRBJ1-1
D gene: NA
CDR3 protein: CSTTPNTEAFF
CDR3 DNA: TGCAGCACCACACCGAACACTGAAGCTTTCTTT

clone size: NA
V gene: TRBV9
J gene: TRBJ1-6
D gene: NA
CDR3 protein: CASSSYAQLYNSPLHF
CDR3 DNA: TGTGCCAGCAGCAGCTATGCCCAACTCTATAATTCACCCCTCCACTTT

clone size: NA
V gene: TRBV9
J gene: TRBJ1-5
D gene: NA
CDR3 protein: CASSTDPDNQPQHF
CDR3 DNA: TGTGCCAGCAGCACAGACCCTGATAATCAGCCCCAGCATTTT

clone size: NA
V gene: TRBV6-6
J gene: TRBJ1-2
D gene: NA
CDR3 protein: CASSPIQSYGYTF
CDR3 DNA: TGTGCCAGCAGTCCGATACAGTCCTATGGCTACACCTTC

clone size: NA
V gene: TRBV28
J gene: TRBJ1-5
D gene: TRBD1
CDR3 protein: CASSFFPDRGWHQPQHF
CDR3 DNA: TGTGCCAGCAGTTTCTTCCCCGACAGGGGGTGGCACCAGCCCCAGCATTTT

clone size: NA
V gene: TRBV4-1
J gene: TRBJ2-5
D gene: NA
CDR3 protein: CASSPHGGGRGETQYF
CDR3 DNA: TGCGCCAGCAGCCCGCACGGAGGGGGACGGGGAGAGACCCAGTACTTC

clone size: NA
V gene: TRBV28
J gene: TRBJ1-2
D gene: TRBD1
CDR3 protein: CASSRTGQGGYTF
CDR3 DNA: TGTGCCAGCAGCCGGACGGGACAGGGTGGCTACACCTTC

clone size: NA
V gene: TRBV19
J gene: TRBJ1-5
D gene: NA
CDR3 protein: CASSIYDGNQPQHF
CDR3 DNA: TGTGCCAGTAGTATTTATGACGGCAATCAGCCCCAGCATTTT

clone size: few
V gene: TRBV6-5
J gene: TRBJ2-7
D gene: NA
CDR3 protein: CASSYFGQPYEQYF
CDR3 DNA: TGTGCCAGCAGTTACTTCGGACAGCCCTACGAGCAGTACTTC

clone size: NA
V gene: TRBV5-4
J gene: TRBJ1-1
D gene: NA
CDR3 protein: CASSLGTFEAFF
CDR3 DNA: TGTGCCAGCAGCTTAGGAACGTTTGAAGCTTTCTTT

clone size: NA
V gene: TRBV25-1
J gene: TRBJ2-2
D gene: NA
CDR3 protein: CASSEWTIGLNTGELFF
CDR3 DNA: TGTGCCAGCAGTGAATGGACGATAGGGTTGAACACCGGGGAGCTGTTTTTT

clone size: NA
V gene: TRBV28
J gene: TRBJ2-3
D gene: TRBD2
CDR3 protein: CASSLFLSGAADTQYF
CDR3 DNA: TGTGCCAGCAGTTTATTCCTTAGCGGGGCGGCAGATACGCAGTATTTT

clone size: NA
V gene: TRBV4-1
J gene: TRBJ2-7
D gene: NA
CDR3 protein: CASSQEARQNYEQYF
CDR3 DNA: TGCGCCAGCAGCCAAGAAGCCAGACAAAACTACGAGCAGTACTTC

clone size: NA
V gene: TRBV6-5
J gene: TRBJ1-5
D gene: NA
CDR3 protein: CASSYEAGNNQPQHF
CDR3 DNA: TGTGCCAGCAGTTACGAGGCAGGAAACAATCAGCCCCAGCATTTT

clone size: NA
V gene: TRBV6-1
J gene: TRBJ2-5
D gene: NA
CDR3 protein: CASSEGPGQETQYF
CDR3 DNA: TGTGCCAGCAGTGAAGGGCCAGGCCAAGAGACCCAGTACTTC

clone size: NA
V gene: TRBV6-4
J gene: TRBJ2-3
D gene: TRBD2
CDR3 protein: CASSDSPTSGGESTDTQYF
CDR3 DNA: TGTGCCAGCAGTGACTCGCCAACTAGCGGGGGGGAAAGCACAGATACGCAGTATTTT

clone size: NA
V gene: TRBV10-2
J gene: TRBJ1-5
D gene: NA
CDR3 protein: CASSEAGNNQPQHF
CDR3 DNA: TGCGCCAGCAGTGAAGCGGGGAATAATCAGCCCCAGCATTTT